Presented here are 12 T cell receptor beta chains from one specimen sequenced in a study of blood T cell repertoires in COVID-19. Repertoires were generated with immunoSEQ multiplex PCR, while TCRdb's copy carries only in-frame clones and drops some. The sample contains about 150,000 clones, roughly nine tenths of which appear only once. Specimen: PBMCs or T cells enriched from blood (not recorded which). These receptors were obtained from a woman aged 40 to 49 who had been exposed to COVID-19.

Concerning this clone itself: Given a much more abundant clone one base away, this may be a read error. The same CDR3 can be traced to other DNA sequences in this sample. This rearrangement joins TRBV7-9 to TRBJ2-7; no definite D call. V was trimmed by 2 bases and J by 1 base, leaving 6 bases between them. Germline V CDR1 and CDR2: SEHNR, FQNEAQ (reference sequence). The CDR3 is 13 amino acids. The CDR3 loop is CASSLIGSYEQYF. For the CDR3, the DNA is TGTGCCAGCAGCTTAATCGGGTCCTACGAGCAGTACTTC.

This chain connects TRBV11-3 to TRBJ1-6, with 7 bases fitting TRBD1. CDR3 length equals 14 residues. V trimming: 4 bases; J trimming: 7 bases; junction bases outside the gene matches: 4. Germline V lookup: CDR1 SGHNT, CDR2 YENEEA. CDR3 coding DNA: TGTGCCAGCAGCTCCACGGGACAGAATTCACCCCTCCACTTT. Amino acids: CASSSTGQNSPLHF.

V gene TRBV7-8 combines with J gene TRBJ2-5; TRBD1 agrees at 9 bases. V was pared by 5 bases and J by 4 bases, with 20 bases of the junction left unmatched. From germline, CDR1 is SGHVS and CDR2 FQNEAQ. This CDR3 spans 19 amino acids. CDR3 bases: TGTGCCAGCAGCCCCGTACTAGAAACCGGGACAGGGATGAGAGAGACCCAGTACTTC. It translates to CASSPVLETGTGMRETQYF.

V gene TRBV19 combines with J gene TRBJ2-1; TRBD2 matches at 9 bases. V was pared by 3 bases and J by 7 bases, with 1 base of the junction left unmatched. CDR3 size: 13 residues. Germline-derived CDR1 and CDR2 are LNHDA and SQIVND (reference sequence). DNA of the CDR3: TGTGCCAGTAGTATGCGGGAGGGGAATGAGCAGTTCTTC. Protein: CASSMREGNEQFF.

This rearrangement joins TRBV15 to TRBJ2-2, with D possibly matching TRBD1 (5 bases). The CDR3 spans 16 residues. Germline V lookup: CDR1 LNHNV, CDR2 YYDKDF (reference sequence). The V and J ends lost 2 bases and 0 bases respectively, with 10 bases between them. The CDR3 sequence is CATSRRGQTNTGELFF. The DNA for the CDR3 is TGTGCCACCAGCAGACGAGGACAAACGAACACCGGGGAGCTGTTTTTT.

This chain joins TRBV25-1 and TRBJ2-3, with TRBD2 matching over 15 bases. The CDR3 runs to 15 residues. From germline, CDR1 is MGHDK and CDR2 SYGVNS. Losses at the gene ends were 7 bases for V and 7 bases for J; bases not matched to a gene: 6. The DNA of the CDR3 is TGTGCCAGCACCATCGGGACTAGCGGGGGGAATACGCAGTATTTT. The encoded protein is CASTIGTSGGNTQYF.

The rearrangement links TRBV6-5 to TRBJ1-1, with TRBD1 identical over 7 bases. V trimming: 7 bases; J trimming: 5 bases; junction bases outside the gene matches: 10. CDR1 and CDR2 from the germline V gene are MNHEY and SVGAGI. CDR3 length: 14 residues. CDR3 DNA: TGTGCCAGCAAATTAGGGGGCAAAGGGACTGAAGCTTTCTTT. It specifies CASKLGGKGTEAFF.

This chain links TRBV5-5 with TRBJ2-2; 7 bases align to TRBD2. With V trimmed by 2 bases and J by 3 bases, 7 bases remained unmatched. This CDR3 comprises 16 residues. The germline V gene encodes CDR1 SGHKS and CDR2 YYEKEE (reference sequence). The CDR3 nucleotides are TGTGCCAGCAGCTTTTATCTAGCGGACCACACCGGGGAGCTGTTTTTT. Its translation is CASSFYLADHTGELFF.

The CDR3 bases are TGCGCCAGCAGTGAGAATGGGGGGAGGATAATTGATTGCAATCAGCCCCAGCATTTT. This translates into CASSENGGRIIDCNQPQHF. The chain combines TRBV10-1 with TRBJ1-5; D might be TRBD1 (5 bases). The germline CDR1 and CDR2 sequences are WNHNN and SYGVQD (reference sequence). With 2 bases removed from V and 2 bases from J, the gap between germline ends came to 22 bases. The CDR3 spans 19 residues.

For the CDR3, the DNA is TGTGCCACCAAACGGAAGGGGGCCTACGAGCAGTACTTC. It yields the protein CATKRKGAYEQYF. The chain joins TRBV6-5 to TRBJ2-7, with a possible D match to TRBD1 (6 bases). The CDR3 covers 13 residues. V lost 10 bases and J 2 bases, leaving 15 bases between the germline ends. Germline values: CDR1 MNHEY, CDR2 SVGAGI.

CDR3 in DNA: TGTGCCAGTAGTCTCGCACTGGGGGGGAACTATGGCTACACCTTC. It codes for CASSLALGGNYGYTF. The genes are TRBV19 and TRBJ1-2; the D gene is possibly TRBD1 (5 bases). Germline V gene data show CDR1 as LNHDA and CDR2 as SQIVND (reference sequence). The V end lost 5 bases, the J end lost 2 bases, and 15 bases lay between the germline ends. The CDR3 is 15 amino acids.

This chain joins TRBV19 and TRBJ2-7; D might be TRBD1 (6 bases). V was shortened by 2 bases and J by 4 bases, with 15 bases between the two germline ends. The CDR3 totals 15 residues. The germline CDR1 and CDR2 sequences are LNHDA and SQIVND (reference sequence). CDR3 bases: TGTGCCAGTAGTATAAAACAGGGTAATGGGTACGAGCAGTACTTC. It translates to CASSIKQGNGYEQYF.